This T cell receptor beta chain stems from a study of blood T cell repertoires in COVID-19. Study as a whole: Samples representing acute and convalescent COVID-19 were sourced from the United States, Italy and Spain.

This CDR3 spans 16 amino acids. The V gene's germline CDR1 is MNHEY and CDR2 SVGAGI. V shed 0 bases, J shed 2 bases, and the junction held 5 bases outside the gene matches. This clone was recorded a few times. TCRdb keeps only in-frame clones here, not all; method: immunoSEQ multiplex PCR. Here the sample spans about 110,000 clones, about 80% being singletons. This clonotype was obtained from a woman aged 80 or over with active or convalescent COVID-19. The gene calls are TRBV6-5 and TRBJ1-1, with 8 nucleotides matching TRBD1. The sample consisted of peripheral blood. This CDR3 reads CASSYSIPGGNTEAFF. The CDR3 bases are TGTGCCAGCAGTTACTCGATCCCAGGGGGCAACACTGAAGCTTTCTTT.